This TCR beta chain is drawn from a study of early T cells in non-severe SARS-CoV-2 infection. TCRdb re-called the 5' RACE reads through MiXCR, storing one row per CDR3 protein. The repertoire holds 55,000 to 75,000 distinct CDR3 sequences, with more than 5.5% as singletons. The germline gives CDR1 MGHRA, CDR2 YSYEKL. V lost 5 bases to trimming and J lost 4 bases; unmatched junction nucleotides: 10. This CDR3 is 16 amino acids long. The TCR was taken from an adult who was a healthcare worker with PCR-confirmed SARS-CoV-2 infection or an uninfected control (not recorded which). Sample: whole blood, taken at baseline. This rearrangement joins TRBV4-1 to TRBJ2-3; 9 bases fit TRBD1. DNA for the CDR3: TGCGCCAGCAGCAGAAGAAGGGACAGGGAGGCAGATACGCAGTATTTT. The encoded protein is CASSRRRDREADTQYF.